This T cell receptor beta chain was obtained from a study of T cell repertoires in ileal Crohn's disease. Study-wide context: Operated complications were stricturing disease (roughly 60%) and penetrating disease (around 39%). Points from the study as a whole: Every patient over 26.8% clonality showed endoscopic recurrence.

This CDR3 region has 15 residues. CDR1 and CDR2 from the germline V gene are LNHNV and YYDKDF (reference sequence). Trimming cost V 0 bases and J 3 bases, with 11 bases left between them. The table came from immunoSEQ multiplex PCR; TCRdb's copy has only in-frame clones and leaves some out. The sample carries around 15,000 clones, 65% to 85% recorded once. This clone showed up just a few times. What it binds is unknown. This rearrangement joins TRBV15 to TRBJ1-1; tentatively, D is TRBD1 (5 bases). Sequenced sample: ileal tissue. This sequence was found in an adult with Crohn's disease. For the CDR3, the DNA is TGTGCCACCAGCAGAGATTGGGGGGAGTACACTGAAGCTTTCTTT. Protein sequence: CATSRDWGEYTEAFF.